Listed below are T cell receptor beta chains from one sample, sequenced in a study of blood T cells in healthy people across ages. One entry per CDR3 protein results from TCRdb running MiXCR on the 5' RACE reads. The sample includes some 1,800,000 distinct CDR3 sequences, roughly two fifths of them seen just once. The sequencing input was blood. The receptors were gathered from a human donor in good health. CDR3s include the opening cysteine and the closing phenylalanine or tryptophan. Each record gives: V gene, J gene, CDR3 protein.

TRBV7-9	TRBJ1-2	CASSLDTLYGYTF
TRBV4-2	TRBJ2-1	CASSQVGQGALEQFF
TRBV29-1	TRBJ1-1	CSVEVGLPRTEAFF
TRBV7-3	.	CASSGGGSEQYF
TRBV4-1	TRBJ1-2	CASSQESRAFNYGYTF
TRBV7-9	TRBJ2-3	CASSLVTSGTTYTDTQYF
TRBV5-6	TRBJ2-3	CASSLRDSLTDTQYF
TRBV5-4	TRBJ2-3	CASSQMFGTDTQYF
TRBV11-2	TRBJ1-6	CASRRDRGRSPLHF
TRBV7-2	TRBJ1-1	CASSLAGFNTEAFF
TRBV7-2	TRBJ2-5	CASRDHPEETQYF
TRBV15	TRBJ1-5	CATSRDARGGQPQHF
TRBV7-3	TRBJ2-3	CASSFSGASDTQYF
TRBV18	TRBJ2-5	CASSPQLGDPQETQYF
TRBV6-5	TRBJ1-2	CASSPNRQVHYGYTF
TRBV4-2	TRBJ1-5	CASSQMRGGGNSNQPQHF
TRBV4-3	TRBJ2-4	CASSHLLAPKNIQYF
TRBV6-2/TRBV6-3	.	CASSSNFQETQYF
TRBV9	TRBJ2-7	CASSAGLGQGTYEQYF
TRBV2	TRBJ2-2	CASSTQGEGTGELFF
TRBV5-6	TRBJ2-7	CASSLDGQRAYEQYF
TRBV29-1	TRBJ1-4	CSSLKTGFFEKLFF
TRBV29-1	TRBJ1-4	CSARWRGNEKLFF
TRBV7-9	TRBJ2-4	CASSLEGPGDIQYF
TRBV18	TRBJ1-2	CASSPVGSENYGYTF
TRBV7-2	TRBJ2-1	CASSLSPSGGLAFNEQFF
TRBV5-1	TRBJ2-7	CASSLGPSGGYEQYF
TRBV2	TRBJ1-2	CASMDRVFSGYTF
TRBV24-1	TRBJ2-4	CATSARTGGEANIQYF
TRBV12-3/TRBV12-4	TRBJ2-3	CASSFLYTQYF
TRBV20-1	TRBJ2-6	CSARPQGRGANVLTF
TRBV7-2	TRBJ2-5	CASSLALRRETQYF